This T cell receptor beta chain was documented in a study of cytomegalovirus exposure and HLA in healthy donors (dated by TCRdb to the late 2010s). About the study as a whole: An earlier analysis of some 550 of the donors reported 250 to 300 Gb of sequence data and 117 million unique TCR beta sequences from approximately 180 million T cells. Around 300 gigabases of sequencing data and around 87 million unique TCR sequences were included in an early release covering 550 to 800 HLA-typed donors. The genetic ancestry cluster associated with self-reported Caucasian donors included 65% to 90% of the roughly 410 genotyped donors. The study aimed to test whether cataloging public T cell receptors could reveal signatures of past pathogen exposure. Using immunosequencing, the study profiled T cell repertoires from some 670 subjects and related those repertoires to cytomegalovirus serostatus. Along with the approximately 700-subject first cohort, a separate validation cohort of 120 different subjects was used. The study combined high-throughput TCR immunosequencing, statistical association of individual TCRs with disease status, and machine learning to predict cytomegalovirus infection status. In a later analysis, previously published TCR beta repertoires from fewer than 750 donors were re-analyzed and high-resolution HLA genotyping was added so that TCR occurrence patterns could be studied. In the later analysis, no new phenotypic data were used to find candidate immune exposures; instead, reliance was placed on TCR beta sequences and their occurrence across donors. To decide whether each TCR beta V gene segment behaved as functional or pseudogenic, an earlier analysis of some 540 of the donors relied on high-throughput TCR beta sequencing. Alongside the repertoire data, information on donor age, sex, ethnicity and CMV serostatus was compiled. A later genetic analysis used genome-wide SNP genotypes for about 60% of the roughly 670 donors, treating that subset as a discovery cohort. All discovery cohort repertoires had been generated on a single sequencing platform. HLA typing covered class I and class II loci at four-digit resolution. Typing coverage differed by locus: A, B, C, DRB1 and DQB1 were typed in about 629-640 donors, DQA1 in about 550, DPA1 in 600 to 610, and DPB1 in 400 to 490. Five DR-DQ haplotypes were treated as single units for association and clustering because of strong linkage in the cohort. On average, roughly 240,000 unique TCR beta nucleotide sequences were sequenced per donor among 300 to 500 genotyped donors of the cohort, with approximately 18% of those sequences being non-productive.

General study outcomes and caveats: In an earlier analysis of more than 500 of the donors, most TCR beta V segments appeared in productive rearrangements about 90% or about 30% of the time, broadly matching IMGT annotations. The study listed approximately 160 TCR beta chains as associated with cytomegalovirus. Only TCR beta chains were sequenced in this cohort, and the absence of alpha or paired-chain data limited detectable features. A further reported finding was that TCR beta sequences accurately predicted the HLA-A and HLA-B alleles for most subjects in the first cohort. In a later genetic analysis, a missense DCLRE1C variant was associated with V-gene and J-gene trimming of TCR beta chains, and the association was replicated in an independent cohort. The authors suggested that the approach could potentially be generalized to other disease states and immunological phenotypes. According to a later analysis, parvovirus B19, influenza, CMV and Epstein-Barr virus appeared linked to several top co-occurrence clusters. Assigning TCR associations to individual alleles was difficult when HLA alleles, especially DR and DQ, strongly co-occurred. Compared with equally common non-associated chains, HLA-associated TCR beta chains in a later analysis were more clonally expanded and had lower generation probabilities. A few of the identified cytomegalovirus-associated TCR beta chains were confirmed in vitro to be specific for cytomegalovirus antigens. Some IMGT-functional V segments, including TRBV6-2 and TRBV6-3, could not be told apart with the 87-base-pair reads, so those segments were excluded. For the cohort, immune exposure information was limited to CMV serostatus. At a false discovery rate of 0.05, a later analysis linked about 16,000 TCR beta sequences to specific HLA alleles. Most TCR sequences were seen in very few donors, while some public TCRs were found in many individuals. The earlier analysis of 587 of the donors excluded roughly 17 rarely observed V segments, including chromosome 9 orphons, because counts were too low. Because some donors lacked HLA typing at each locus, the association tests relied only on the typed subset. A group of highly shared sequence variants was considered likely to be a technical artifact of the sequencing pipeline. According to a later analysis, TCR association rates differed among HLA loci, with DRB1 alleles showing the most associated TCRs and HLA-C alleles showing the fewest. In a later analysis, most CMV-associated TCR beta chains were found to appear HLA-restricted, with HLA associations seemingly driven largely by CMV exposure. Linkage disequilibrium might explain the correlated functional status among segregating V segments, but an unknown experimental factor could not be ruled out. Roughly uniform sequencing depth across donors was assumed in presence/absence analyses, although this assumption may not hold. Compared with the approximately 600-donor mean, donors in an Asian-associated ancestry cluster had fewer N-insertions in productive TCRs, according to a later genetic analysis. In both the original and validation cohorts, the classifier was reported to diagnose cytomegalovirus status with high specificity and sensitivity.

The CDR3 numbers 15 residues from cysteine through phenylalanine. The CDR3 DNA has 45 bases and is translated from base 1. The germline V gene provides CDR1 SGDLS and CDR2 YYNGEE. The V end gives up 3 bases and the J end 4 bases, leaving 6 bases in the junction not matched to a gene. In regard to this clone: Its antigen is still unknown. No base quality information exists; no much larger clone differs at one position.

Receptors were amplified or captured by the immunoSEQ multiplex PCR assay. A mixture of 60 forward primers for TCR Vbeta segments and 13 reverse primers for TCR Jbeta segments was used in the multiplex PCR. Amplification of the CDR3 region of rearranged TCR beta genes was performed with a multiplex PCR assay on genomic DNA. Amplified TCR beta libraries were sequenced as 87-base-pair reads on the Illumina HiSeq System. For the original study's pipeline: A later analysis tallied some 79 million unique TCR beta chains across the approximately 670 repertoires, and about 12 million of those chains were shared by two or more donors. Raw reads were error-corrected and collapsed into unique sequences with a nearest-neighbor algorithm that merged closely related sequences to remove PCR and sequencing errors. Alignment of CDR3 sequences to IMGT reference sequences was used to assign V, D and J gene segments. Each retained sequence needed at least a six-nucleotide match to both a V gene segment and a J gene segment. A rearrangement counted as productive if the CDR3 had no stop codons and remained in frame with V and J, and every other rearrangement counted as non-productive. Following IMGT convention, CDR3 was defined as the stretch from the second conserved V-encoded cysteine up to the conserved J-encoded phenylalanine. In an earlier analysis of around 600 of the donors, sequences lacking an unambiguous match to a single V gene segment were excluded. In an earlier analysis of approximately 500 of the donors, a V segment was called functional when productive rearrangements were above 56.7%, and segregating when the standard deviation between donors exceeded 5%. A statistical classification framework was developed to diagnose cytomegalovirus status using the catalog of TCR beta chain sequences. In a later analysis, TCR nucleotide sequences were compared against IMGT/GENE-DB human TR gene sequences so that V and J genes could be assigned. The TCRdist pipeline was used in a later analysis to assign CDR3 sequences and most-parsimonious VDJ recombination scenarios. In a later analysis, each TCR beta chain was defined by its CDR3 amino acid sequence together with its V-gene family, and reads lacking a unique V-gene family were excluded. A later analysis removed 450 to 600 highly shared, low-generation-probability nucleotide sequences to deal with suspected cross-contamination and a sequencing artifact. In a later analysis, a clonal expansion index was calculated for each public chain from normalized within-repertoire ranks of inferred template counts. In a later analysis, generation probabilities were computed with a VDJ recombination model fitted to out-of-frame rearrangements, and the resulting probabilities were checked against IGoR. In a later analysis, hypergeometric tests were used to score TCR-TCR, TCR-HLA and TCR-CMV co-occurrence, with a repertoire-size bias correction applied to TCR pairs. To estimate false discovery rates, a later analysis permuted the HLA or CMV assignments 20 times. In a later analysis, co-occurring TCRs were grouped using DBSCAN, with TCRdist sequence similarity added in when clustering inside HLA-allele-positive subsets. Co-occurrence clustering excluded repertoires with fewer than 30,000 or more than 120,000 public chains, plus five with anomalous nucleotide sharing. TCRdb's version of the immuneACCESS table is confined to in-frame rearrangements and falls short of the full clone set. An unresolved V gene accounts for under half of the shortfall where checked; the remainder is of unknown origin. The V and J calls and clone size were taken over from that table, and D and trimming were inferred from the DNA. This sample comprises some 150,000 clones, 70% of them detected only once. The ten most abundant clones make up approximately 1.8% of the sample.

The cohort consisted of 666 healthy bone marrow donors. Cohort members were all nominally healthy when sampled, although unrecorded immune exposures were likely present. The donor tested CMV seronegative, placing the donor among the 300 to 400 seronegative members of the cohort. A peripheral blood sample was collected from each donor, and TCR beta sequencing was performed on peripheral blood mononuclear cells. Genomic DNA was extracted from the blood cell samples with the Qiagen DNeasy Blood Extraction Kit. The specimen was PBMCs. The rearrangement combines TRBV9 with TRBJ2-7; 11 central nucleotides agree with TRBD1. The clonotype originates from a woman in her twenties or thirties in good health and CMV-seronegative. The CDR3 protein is CASSAGTGGLYEQYF. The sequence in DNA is TGTGCCAGCAGCGCCGGGACAGGGGGACTATACGAGCAGTACTTC.